This section outlines one T cell receptor beta chain sequence together with its context. What it binds is not known. CDR1 is SGHTA and CDR2 is FQGNSA in the germline V gene. The V and J ends lost 1 base and 5 bases, in that order; junction bases with no gene match: 5. The CDR3 runs 15 residues. Study donors comprised healthy, HIV-negative adults devoid of recent acute infection or vaccination. Splitting of each subset's genomic DNA was done evenly across several immunoSEQ plates. The table came from immunoSEQ multiplex PCR; TCRdb's copy has only in-frame clones and leaves some out. The data contain about 980,000 clones, around 80% of them singletons. This record comes from a study of shared clonotypes between healthy human individuals. Study findings and constraints: Non-shared clonotypes displayed generation probabilities falling below those of clonotypes present in all four donors. The donor pool, a small one, limited the genetic and exposure-history diversity represented.

The TCR sequence derives from a man aged 18 to 29 in good health. This chain uses TRBV7-2 with TRBJ2-1, with 7 bases identical to TRBD1. Sequenced input: memory CD4+ T cells sorted from blood. Subset described: CD45RA-negative fraction. Written as DNA, the CDR3 is TGTGCCAGCAGCTTAGACAGGGGCGAAAACAATGAGCAGTTCTTC. It yields the protein CASSLDRGENNEQFF.